One sample yielded the 17 T cell receptor beta chains listed below, sequenced in a study of T cells in Graves' hyperthyroidism and ophthalmopathy. Amplification yielded TCR beta CDR3 regions, with RNA transcripts as the source. Primed by the HTBI set, a first-round RT-PCR was run on the TCR CDR3. One entry per CDR3 protein results from TCRdb running MiXCR on the multiplex PCR reads. In the table there are 40,000 to 60,000 distinct CDR3 sequences, roughly 51% of which are singletons. Sequencing was carried out using peripheral blood or thyroid tissue (not recorded which). All receptors derive from a man aged 18 to 30 with Graves' hyperthyroidism.

The chain couples TRBV20-1 to TRBJ2-5; 11 bases are shared with TRBD2. The length of the CDR3 is 13 residues. Germline V gene sequence: CDR1 DFQATT, CDR2 SNEGSKA (reference sequence). The trim removed 6 bases at V and 4 bases at J, leaving 4 bases unmatched. The CDR3: CSANLAGGETQYF. The DNA of the CDR3 is TGCAGTGCCAATCTAGCGGGGGGAGAGACCCAGTACTTC.

This clonotype has a handful of counts. V and J are TRBV29-1 and TRBJ2-5; 10 nucleotides agree with TRBD1. This CDR3 region has 15 residues. Germline CDR1 and CDR2: SQVTM and ANQGSEA. J gave up 1 base and V 1 base, and 3 bases lay outside the gene matches. DNA of the CDR3: TGCAGCGTTGAAGGGGGGACAGGGGTCCAAGAGACCCAGTACTTC. Translated, it gives CSVEGGTGVQETQYF.

This clonotype was seen ten or more times. V and J are TRBV7-9 and TRBJ1-5, with D hard to call. The CDR3 sequence is 15 residues long. V was trimmed by 3 bases and J by 4 bases, leaving 13 bases between them. The germline V gene encodes CDR1 SEHNR and CDR2 FQNEAQ (reference sequence). The CDR3 DNA reads as TGTGCCAGCAGCTTGTCCATCGACGGAAATCAGCCCCAGCATTTT. It codes for CASSLSIDGNQPQHF.

This clonotype was counted many times. The chain joins TRBV7-2 to TRBJ1-2; 10 bases fit TRBD1. V shed 5 bases and J 3 bases; nucleotides not matched to a gene: 18. Germline CDR1 and CDR2: SGHTA and FQGNSA. This CDR3 comprises 19 residues. The CDR3 protein is CASSPKWEFRDRGDYGYTF. The DNA of the CDR3 is TGTGCCAGCAGCCCCAAGTGGGAGTTCCGGGACAGGGGAGACTATGGCTACACCTTC.

The V and J genes are TRBV2 and TRBJ2-5; TRBD2 might be the D (5 bases). V lost 5 bases to trimming and J lost 5 bases, with 9 bases between them. The length of the CDR3 is 12 residues. Per germline, CDR1 SNHLY and CDR2 FYNNEI. CDR3 amino acids: CASSLAQETQYF. CDR3 in DNA: TGTGCCAGCAGTCTAGCCCAGGAGACCCAGTACTTC.

This clonotype is medium-sized (0.01 to 0.1%) by share. The chain uses TRBV10-3 and TRBJ1-3; 8 bases are shared with TRBD1. The CDR3 runs to 15 residues. Per the germline V gene, CDR1 is ENHRY and CDR2 is SYGVKD. After removal of 7 bases from V and 0 bases from J, the junction contained 5 bases not matched to a gene. CDR3 in amino acids: CAITDRGISGNTIYF. The CDR3, as DNA: TGTGCCATCACTGACAGGGGAATCTCTGGAAACACCATATATTTT.

This clonotype was picked up many times. The V call is TRBV4-3, the J call TRBJ2-2; 8 bases are shared with TRBD1. With 0 bases clipped from V and 7 bases from J, the junction kept 16 bases outside the gene matches. The CDR3 has 19 amino acids. From germline, CDR1 is LGHNA and CDR2 YSLEER. The CDR3 nucleotides read TGCGCCAGCAGCCAAGAAGCAGGGGAGGCGGACAGGGCTAACGGGGAGCTGTTTTTT. It yields the protein CASSQEAGEADRANGELFF.

The chain links TRBV7-4 to TRBJ1-2; D is ambiguous. The germline V gene encodes CDR1 SGHVT and CDR2 SQSDAQ. The CDR3 is made up of 14 amino acids. Between the trimmed V and J ends, which lost 5 bases and 2 bases, there was a span of 12 bases. As DNA, the CDR3 is TGTGCCAGCAGCCCCTTAAAACCAAACTATGGCTACACCTTC. Translation: CASSPLKPNYGYTF.

This chain uses TRBV5-1 with TRBJ2-7, with D uncertain. Trimming shortened V by 1 base and J by 5 bases, and 7 bases separated the two germline ends. CDR1 and CDR2 (germline): SGHRS, YFSETQ. The CDR3 extends over 12 amino acids. CDR3 bases: TGCGCCAGCAGCTTGTTGTTTGACGAGCAGTACTTC. Translated: CASSLLFDEQYF.

V gene TRBV7-9 combines with J gene TRBJ1-6; TRBD1 is a possible D gene (5 bases). V was cut by 1 base and J by 10 bases, with 14 bases left in between. The V gene's germline CDR1 is SEHNR and CDR2 FQNEAQ (reference sequence). CDR3 length equals 15 residues. The CDR3 coding sequence is TGTGCCAGCAGCTTAGGCGCAGGGCTTGGATCACCCCTCCACTTT. Residues: CASSLGAGLGSPLHF.

This clonotype was counted many times. V is TRBV7-9 and J is TRBJ1-5, with 9 bases fitting TRBD1. The ends lost 0 bases at V and 6 bases at J; junction bases unmatched: 3. Germline V gene lookup returns CDR1 SEHNR and CDR2 FQNEAQ (reference sequence). The CDR3 covers 15 residues. The CDR3 DNA reads as TGTGCCAGCAGCTTAGCCGGGACAGGGCTTCAGCCCCAGCATTTT. Protein: CASSLAGTGLQPQHF.

In this sample, this clonotype turned up many times. This chain joins TRBV6-2 or TRBV6-3 and TRBJ2-7, with D possibly matching TRBD2 (6 bases). The germline gives CDR1 MNHEY, CDR2 SVGEGT. Trimming took 6 bases from V and 9 from J, leaving 21 bases between them. The CDR3 consists of 14 residues. The CDR3 spells CASSLFFPLEGQYF. The DNA for the CDR3 is TGTGCCAGCAGCCTATTCTTCCCTTTGGAGGGGCAGTACTTC.

This clonotype has at least ten counts. CDR3 DNA sequence: TGTGCCAGCAGCTCCCGGGCCAGGCGTGGAAACACCATATATTTT. Protein product: CASSSRARRGNTIYF. This rearrangement joins TRBV4-2 to TRBJ1-3; no definite D call. Germline loops: CDR1 LGHNA, CDR2 YNFKEQ. This CDR3 spans 15 amino acids. Trimming removed 5 bases from V and 3 bases from J, with 14 bases in between.

This clonotype was picked up many times. The genes are TRBV5-5 and TRBJ1-4; D is uncertain. Germline V gene data show CDR1 as SGHKS and CDR2 as YYEKEE (reference sequence). V lost 1 base, J lost 2 bases, and 6 bases lay in between. The CDR3 spans 14 residues. Here the CDR3 DNA reads TGTGCCAGCAGCTTGACGTTGACTAATGAAAAACTGTTTTTT. This translates into CASSLTLTNEKLFF.

This clonotype is medium-sized. J is TRBJ2-7 and V is TRBV7-2; D gene uncertain. CDR3 size: 12 residues. V shed 1 base and J shed 5 bases, with 6 bases lying between them. Germline V gene data show CDR1 as SGHTA and CDR2 as FQGNSA. For the CDR3, the DNA is TGTGCCAGCAGCTTAGATAACCACGAGCAGTACTTC. Amino acids: CASSLDNHEQYF.

The chain is built from TRBV29-1 and TRBJ2-6, with D hard to call. The CDR3 covers 14 residues. The germline V and J ends were trimmed by 4 bases and 0 bases, with 7 bases remaining between them. The germline CDR1 and CDR2 sequences are SQVTM and ANQGSEA. This CDR3 is CSVVIDSGANVLTF. The CDR3 DNA reads as TGCAGCGTTGTCATCGACTCTGGGGCCAACGTCCTGACTTTC.

Many counts were recorded for this clonotype. The chain recombines TRBV7-2 with TRBJ2-3; 7 bases agree with TRBD2. Germline assignment: CDR1 SGHTA and CDR2 FQGNSA. V lost 1 base to trimming and J lost 3 bases; unmatched junction nucleotides: 16. CDR3 size: 19 residues. The DNA for the CDR3 is TGTGCCAGCAGCTTAGAGGAAGGAGATGGACTAGTTGCGACAGATACGCAGTATTTT. This gives the protein CASSLEEGDGLVATDTQYF.